These 8 T cell receptor beta chains came from one sample sequenced in a study of blood T cell repertoires in COVID-19. Profiled with immunoSEQ multiplex PCR; TCRdb holds only in-frame clones, not every one. The profile covers tens of thousands of clones, with 65% to 90% appearing a single time and around 9.6% taken by the ten largest. Material: peripheral blood. Receptors were obtained from a human donor in a cohort sampled during active COVID-19.

V usage is TRBV28 and J usage is TRBJ2-1; no firm D call. CDR3 length: 13 amino acids. V was pared by 7 bases and J by 10 bases, with 17 bases between. Germline loops: CDR1 MDHEN, CDR2 SYDVKM. DNA of the CDR3: TGTGCCAGCACCCCGAAGCCCGGTATCGAGCAGTTCTTC. Protein: CASTPKPGIEQFF.

The chain uses TRBV6-5 and TRBJ1-3, with 7 bases identical to TRBD1. The CDR3 runs to 13 residues. CDR1 and CDR2 from the germline V gene are MNHEY and SVGAGI. V shed 6 bases, J shed 4 bases, and the junction held 3 bases outside the gene matches. The DNA for the CDR3 is TGTGCCAGCAGCAAGACAGGGGGAAACACCATATATTTT. Its translation: CASSKTGGNTIYF.

The rearrangement links TRBV6-6 to TRBJ2-1; 7 positions match TRBD2. J was trimmed by 8 bases and V by 8 bases; bases with no gene match: 9. This CDR3 has 13 residues. Germline V gene sequence: CDR1 MNHNY, CDR2 SVGAGI (reference sequence). The CDR3 is CASFAGAWYEQFF. DNA of the CDR3: TGTGCCAGCTTCGCGGGAGCTTGGTATGAGCAGTTCTTC.

As DNA, the CDR3 is TGTGCCAGCAGTGCGGCTAGCGGAGGCAATGAGCAGTTCTTC. This translates into CASSAASGGNEQFF. The chain recombines TRBV2 with TRBJ2-1; 7 bases fit TRBD2. This CDR3 comprises 14 residues. CDR1 and CDR2 from the germline V gene are SNHLY and FYNNEI. V gave up 4 bases and J gave up 6 bases; unmatched junction bases: 6. Supplemented by reference TRBV2 and TRBJ2-1, the full variable domain reads EPEVTQTPSHQVTQMGQEVILRCVPISNHLYFYWYRQILGQKVEFLVSFYNNEISEKSEIFDDQFSVERPDGSNFTLKIRSTKLEDSAMYFCASSAASGGNEQFFGPGTRLTVL.

The V call is TRBV19, the J call TRBJ1-5, with D possibly matching TRBD1 (6 bases). This CDR3 has 15 amino acids. V was trimmed by 7 bases and J by 4 bases, leaving 17 bases between them. Germline CDR1 is LNHDA and CDR2 is SQIVND (reference sequence). Written as DNA, the CDR3 is TGTGCCAGTACCCTAGGGGGGGGTAGGAATCAGCCCCAGCATTTT. It encodes CASTLGGGRNQPQHF.

The rearrangement uses TRBV15 and TRBJ1-1; D not certain. The germline V gene has CDR1 LNHNV and CDR2 YYDKDF (reference sequence). The CDR3 consists of 14 residues. V lost 5 bases and J 4 bases, leaving 14 bases between the germline ends. CDR3 in DNA: TGTGCCACCAGCCCCCGGACTCTTGGCACTGAAGCTTTCTTT. Translated, it gives CATSPRTLGTEAFF.

The chain carries TRBV2 and TRBJ1-1; D gene unclear. Trimming took off 6 bases at V and 0 bases at J, with 11 bases between the two ends. The CDR3 sequence is 14 residues long. The germline V gene encodes CDR1 SNHLY and CDR2 FYNNEI. This chain's CDR3 is CASRANPMNTEAFF. Here the CDR3 DNA reads TGTGCCAGCAGGGCCAACCCCATGAACACTGAAGCTTTCTTT.

The chain employs TRBV28 and TRBJ1-5; 8 bases align to TRBD1. Trimming took 4 bases from V and 7 from J; bases not matched to a gene: 6. This CDR3 region has 14 residues. The germline V gene has CDR1 MDHEN and CDR2 SYDVKM. This CDR3 reads CASSSVRGRQPQHF. The CDR3 DNA is TGTGCCAGCAGTTCAGTCAGGGGGCGGCAGCCCCAGCATTTT.